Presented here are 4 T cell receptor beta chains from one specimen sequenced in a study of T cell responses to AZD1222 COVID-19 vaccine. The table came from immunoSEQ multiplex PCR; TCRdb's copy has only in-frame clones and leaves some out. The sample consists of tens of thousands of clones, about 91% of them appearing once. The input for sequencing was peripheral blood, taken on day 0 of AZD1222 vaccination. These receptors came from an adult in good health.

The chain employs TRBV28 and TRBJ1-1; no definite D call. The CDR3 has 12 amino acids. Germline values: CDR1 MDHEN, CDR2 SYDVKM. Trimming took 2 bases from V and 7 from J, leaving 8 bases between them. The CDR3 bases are TGTGCCAGCAGTTTAATTAGGAGTGAAGCTTTCTTT. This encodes CASSLIRSEAFF. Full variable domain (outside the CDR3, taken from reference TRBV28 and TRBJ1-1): DVKVTQSSRYLVKRTGEKVFLECVQDMDHENMFWYRQDPGLGLRLIYFSYDVKMKEKGDIPEGYSVSREKKERFSLILESASTNQTSMYLCASSLIRSEAFFGQGTRLTVV.

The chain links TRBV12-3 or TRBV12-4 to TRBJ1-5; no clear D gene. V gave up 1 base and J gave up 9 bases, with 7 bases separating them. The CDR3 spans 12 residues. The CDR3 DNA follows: TGTGCCAGCAGTTTAGAGGGTTTGCCCCAGCATTTT. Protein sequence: CASSLEGLPQHF.

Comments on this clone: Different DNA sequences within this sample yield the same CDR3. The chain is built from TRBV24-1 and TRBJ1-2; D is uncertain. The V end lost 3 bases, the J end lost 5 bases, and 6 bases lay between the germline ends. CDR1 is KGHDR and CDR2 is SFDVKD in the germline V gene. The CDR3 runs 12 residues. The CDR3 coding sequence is TGTGCCACCAGTGATGGGAGGTATGGCTACACCTTC. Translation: CATSDGRYGYTF.

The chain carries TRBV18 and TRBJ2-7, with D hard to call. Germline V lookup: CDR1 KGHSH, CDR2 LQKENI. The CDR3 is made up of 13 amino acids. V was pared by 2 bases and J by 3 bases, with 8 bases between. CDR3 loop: CASSPGTNYEQYF. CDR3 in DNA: TGTGCCAGCTCACCAGGCACAAACTACGAGCAGTACTTC.